Sequencing of this T cell receptor (beta chain) was carried out in a study of long-term antiretroviral therapy in people with HIV. Study-wide background: The 2015 immediate-ART recommendation came about a decade after the earliest samples. Regarding the study as a whole: HIV repertoires covered narrower CDR3 length ranges than controls did. Clonal populations expanded prior to ART predominated within the repertoire at all time points.

This clone was detected once. Its antigen is undetermined. With 3 bases removed from V and 5 bases from J, the gap between germline ends came to 14 bases. This CDR3 spans 14 amino acids. The germline V gene encodes CDR1 SNHLY and CDR2 FYNNEI. Running of the v3.0 immunoSEQ assay took place at survey level. Researchers set sequencing to target roughly 35,000-55,000 T-cell genomes per sample. Assay used: immunoSEQ multiplex PCR; TCRdb lists only in-frame clones, some missing. The sample has 10,000 to 15,000 clones, approximately 79% seen once. The clonotype comes from a middle-aged woman with HIV. This chain uses TRBV2 with TRBJ2-7; D may correspond to TRBD1 or TRBD2 (5 bases each). The sample consisted of unsorted PBMCs, taken 0.8 years before starting antiretroviral therapy. The CDR3 DNA reads TGTGCCAGCAGTGAGTGGGACGTCGGGAACGAGCAGTACTTC. Its translation is CASSEWDVGNEQYF.